The 18 T cell receptor beta chains below come from one sample, sequenced in a study of technical replicates of blood from several donors. The protocol was immunoSEQ multiplex PCR, while the TCRdb copy is restricted to in-frame clones and leaves out a portion. The top ten clones hold less than 0.25% of a sample with 60,000 to 90,000 clones, approximately 96% of them seen once. Sequencing was done on a sample of T cells isolated from PBMCs. These receptors were obtained from a human donor in good health.

J is TRBJ1-1 and V is TRBV28, with TRBD1 matching 9 bases. The germline gives CDR1 MDHEN, CDR2 SYDVKM. The J segment lost 7 bases and the V segment lost 2 bases, leaving 11 bases of the junction unmatched. The CDR3 spans 16 residues. CDR3 loop: CASSLPTGTGYSEAFF. The CDR3 DNA sequence: TGTGCCAGCAGTTTACCAACCGGGACAGGGTATAGTGAAGCTTTCTTT.

The chain joins TRBV4-1 to TRBJ2-1; 8 positions match TRBD2. The CDR3 is 16 residues long. Per germline, CDR1 MGHRA and CDR2 YSYEKL. The V gene end was trimmed by 3 bases and the J gene end by 6 bases; junction bases not matched to a gene: 10. For the CDR3, the DNA is TGCGCCAGCAGCCAGGGAGCCGGGACTAGAAGCAATGAGCAGTTCTTC. The encoded protein is CASSQGAGTRSNEQFF.

This clone was observed once. The CDR3 DNA reads as TGTGCCAGCAGCCAAGGCGGGAGTTTCGCCTACGAGCAGTACTTC. This codes for CASSQGGSFAYEQYF. This rearrangement joins TRBV4-2 to TRBJ2-7; 7 bases are shared with TRBD2. The CDR3 runs 15 residues. Germline V gene sequence: CDR1 LGHNA, CDR2 YNFKEQ. V gave up 1 base and J gave up 2 bases; unmatched junction bases: 5.

The chain joins TRBV9 to TRBJ1-3, with D hard to call. Germline V gene lookup returns CDR1 SGDLS and CDR2 YYNGEE. V was trimmed by 4 bases and J by 0 bases, leaving 14 bases between them. The CDR3 covers 16 residues. The CDR3 here is CASSPMTSVSGNTIYF. The CDR3 DNA sequence: TGTGCCAGCAGCCCAATGACATCCGTCTCTGGAAACACCATATATTTT.

The chain combines TRBV7-9 with TRBJ2-4; TRBD1 is a possible D gene (5 bases). CDR3 size: 12 residues. V was clipped by 2 bases and J by 6 bases, with 5 bases between them. CDR1 SEHNR and CDR2 FQNEAQ come from the germline V gene (reference sequence). The CDR3 DNA sequence: TGTGCCAGCAGCTTACAGGGAAACATTCAGTACTTC. It translates to CASSLQGNIQYF.

The V call is TRBV10-1, the J call TRBJ1-2, with 8 bases that match TRBD1. CDR1 is WNHNN, CDR2 SYGVQD, per germline (reference sequence). CDR3 length: 15 amino acids. Trimming took 5 bases from V and 2 from J; bases not matched to a gene: 7. The CDR3 DNA follows: TGCGCCAGCAGTTCCGGACAGGGAATCAACTATGGCTACACCTTC. Encoded protein: CASSSGQGINYGYTF.

Only one count was recorded for this clone. The gene calls are TRBV28 and TRBJ2-5, with TRBD2 matching over 8 bases. V was pared by 3 bases and J by 5 bases, with 8 bases of the junction left unmatched. The CDR3 sequence is 15 residues long. Germline V gives CDR1 MDHEN, CDR2 SYDVKM. CDR3 sequence: CASSLRGGHLETQYF. The CDR3 DNA reads as TGTGCCAGCAGTTTGCGCGGGGGGCATTTGGAGACCCAGTACTTC.

The chain combines TRBV19 with TRBJ2-2; 8 positions match TRBD2. The CDR3 has 14 amino acids. Losses at the gene ends were 5 bases for V and 7 bases for J; bases not matched to a gene: 6. Germline assignment: CDR1 LNHDA and CDR2 SQIVND (reference sequence). CDR3: CASSRGGRNGELFF. CDR3 DNA sequence: TGTGCCAGTAGTCGGGGGGGCCGAAACGGGGAGCTGTTTTTT.

The chain employs TRBV25-1 and TRBJ1-5; a weak D match, TRBD1 (5 bases). Germline CDR1 and CDR2: MGHDK and SYGVNS. The CDR3 totals 13 residues. V lost 4 bases and J 7 bases, leaving 11 bases between the germline ends. The CDR3 reads CASSGIGGQPQHF. The CDR3 coding sequence is TGTGCCAGCAGTGGTATTGGGGGGCAGCCCCAGCATTTT. Combining the CDR3 with reference TRBV25-1 and TRBJ1-5 gives the whole variable domain EADIYQTPRYLVIGTGKKITLECSQTMGHDKMYWYQQDPGMELHLIHYSYGVNSTEKGDLSSESTVSRIRTEHFPLTLESARPSHTSQYLCASSGIGGQPQHFGDGTRLSIL.

This clone has only one observation. The gene calls are TRBV11-2 and TRBJ2-3; maybe TRBD1 (5 bases). The germline CDR1 and CDR2 sequences are SGHAT and FQNNGV. This CDR3 has 13 residues. V was trimmed by 6 bases and J by 0 bases, leaving 7 bases between them. DNA for the CDR3: TGTGCCAGCAGGACAGCCAGCACAGATACGCAGTATTTT. Its protein product is CASRTASTDTQYF.

V gene TRBV4-2 combines with J gene TRBJ2-3; D gene ambiguous. V was clipped by 4 bases and J by 6 bases, with 11 bases between them. This CDR3 spans 13 amino acids. The V gene's germline CDR1 is LGHNA and CDR2 YNFKEQ. Here the CDR3 reads CASSLKLRDTQYF. The CDR3 DNA sequence: TGTGCCAGCAGCCTAAAGCTACGGGATACGCAGTATTTT.

V is TRBV27 and J is TRBJ2-2, with D tentatively TRBD2 (6 bases). Trimming shortened V by 3 bases and J by 7 bases, and 9 bases separated the two germline ends. This CDR3 comprises 13 residues. In germline, CDR1 is MNHEY, CDR2 SMNVEV (reference sequence). Written as DNA, the CDR3 is TGTGCCAGCAGTTTTTCGCGGGGCGGGGAGCTGTTTTTT. Protein product: CASSFSRGGELFF.

The chain recombines TRBV4-1 with TRBJ2-7; D not resolved. CDR3 size: 14 residues. Germline V gene sequence: CDR1 MGHRA, CDR2 YSYEKL. Trimming took 1 base from V and 0 from J, leaving 7 bases between them. CDR3 nucleotide sequence: TGCGCCAGCAGCCAAGTTCGCAGCTCCTACGAGCAGTACTTC. Translated, it gives CASSQVRSSYEQYF.

This chain joins TRBV19 and TRBJ2-7; 10 bases are shared with TRBD2. V lost 6 bases to trimming and J lost 3 bases; unmatched junction nucleotides: 5. Germline CDR1 is LNHDA and CDR2 is SQIVND (reference sequence). The CDR3 consists of 14 residues. CDR3 sequence: CASRTVAGGYEQYF. Written as DNA, the CDR3 is TGTGCCAGTAGAACCGTAGCGGGGGGCTACGAGCAGTACTTC.

This clone appeared once. V gene TRBV6-5 combines with J gene TRBJ1-5, with D unclear. Germline CDR1 and CDR2: MNHEY and SVGAGI. Trimming took off 0 bases at V and 4 bases at J, with 10 bases between the two ends. This CDR3 has 15 amino acids. The CDR3 DNA reads as TGTGCCAGCAGTTACTCTCGGACGGGGAATCAGCCCCAGCATTTT. Translated, it gives CASSYSRTGNQPQHF.

V usage is TRBV7-8 and J usage is TRBJ1-5; D possibly corresponds to TRBD1 (5 bases). Germline V lookup: CDR1 SGHVS, CDR2 FQNEAQ. The CDR3 runs 17 residues. V was clipped by 0 bases and J by 0 bases, with 12 bases between them. CDR3 sequence: CASSLARPGLSNQPQHF. DNA of the CDR3: TGTGCCAGCAGCTTAGCGCGGCCAGGGCTTAGCAATCAGCCCCAGCATTTT.

The chain uses TRBV5-5 and TRBJ2-7; TRBD1 matches 9 bases. Germline values: CDR1 SGHKS, CDR2 YYEKEE (reference sequence). The V and J ends lost 0 bases and 1 base, in that order; junction bases with no gene match: 2. The CDR3 runs to 15 residues. The CDR3 sequence is CASSLVGTGSYEQYF. The CDR3 DNA reads TGTGCCAGCAGCTTGGTGGGGACAGGGTCCTACGAGCAGTACTTC.

This sequence joins TRBV27 and TRBJ2-2, with TRBD2 as a possible D gene (6 bases). The CDR3 is made up of 17 amino acids. Trimming took off 8 bases at V and 4 bases at J, with 23 bases between the two ends. Germline V gene lookup returns CDR1 MNHEY and CDR2 SMNVEV (reference sequence). CDR3 region: CASCPSLERVVTGELFF. The CDR3 DNA follows: TGTGCCAGCTGCCCCTCCTTGGAGCGGGTTGTCACCGGGGAGCTGTTTTTT.